These 18 T cell receptor beta chains were sequenced from one sample in a study of shared clonotypes between healthy human individuals. CD45RO negativity and positive selection for CCR7 defined naive CD8 cells, a population that excluded terminally differentiated effector memory CD45RA+ cells. The data were produced by immunoSEQ multiplex PCR, yet TCRdb's version contains in-frame clones alone and is incomplete. The sample has hundreds of thousands of clones, about 96% seen once. Sequencing input: naive CD8+ T cells sorted from blood. These receptors were collected from a young woman in good health.

V is TRBV7-8 and J is TRBJ2-3; D is possibly TRBD1 (7 bases). This CDR3 spans 14 amino acids. Trimming pared 6 bases from V and 9 bases from J, leaving 19 bases between. Germline V gene sequence: CDR1 SGHVS, CDR2 FQNEAQ. This CDR3 is CASRGRGAMKTQYF. CDR3 nucleotide sequence: TGTGCCAGCAGGGGCAGGGGGGCTATGAAGACGCAGTATTTT.

The V call is TRBV7-2, the J call TRBJ2-1, with D uncertain. The CDR3 is 12 residues long. V gave up 5 bases and J gave up 2 bases, with 4 bases separating them. CDR1 and CDR2 (germline): SGHTA, FQGNSA. CDR3 sequence: CASSGPYNEQFF. The CDR3 DNA follows: TGTGCCAGCAGCGGGCCCTACAATGAGCAGTTCTTC.

V gene TRBV9 combines with J gene TRBJ2-7; 8 bases are a match to TRBD2. CDR1 and CDR2 from the germline V gene are SGDLS and YYNGEE. This CDR3 contains 14 residues. V was pared by 3 bases and J by 4 bases, with 6 bases of the junction left unmatched. DNA of the CDR3: TGTGCCAGCAGCGCGAGCGGGAGAGGGTACGAGCAGTACTTC. Protein: CASSASGRGYEQYF.

This chain uses TRBV19 with TRBJ1-1; 8 positions match TRBD1. Germline V gene lookup returns CDR1 LNHDA and CDR2 SQIVND (reference sequence). CDR3 length: 13 amino acids. With V trimmed by 4 bases and J by 5 bases, 3 bases remained unmatched. The CDR3 nucleotides read TGTGCCAGTAGTAGGACAGGGCGGACTGAAGCTTTCTTT. Its protein product is CASSRTGRTEAFF.

CDR3 in amino acids: CASSERGVQAFF. The CDR3 DNA follows: TGTGCCAGCAGCGAGAGGGGGGTTCAAGCTTTCTTT. This chain uses TRBV14 with TRBJ1-1; D is perhaps TRBD1 (6 bases). Trimming took off 5 bases at V and 9 bases at J, with 13 bases between the two ends. Germline CDR1 reads SGHDN; CDR2 reads FVKESK. This CDR3 has 12 amino acids.

This clone was seen a single time. This chain joins TRBV6-5 and TRBJ1-1, with D uncertain. The CDR3 sequence is 13 residues long. Deletions cut 2 bases from V and 4 bases from J, with 8 bases between. The germline V gene has CDR1 MNHEY and CDR2 SVGAGI. The DNA for the CDR3 is TGTGCCAGCAGTTACATGAGGGCCACTGAAGCTTTCTTT. Amino acid sequence: CASSYMRATEAFF.

The chain links TRBV6-5 to TRBJ1-2; the D is unclear. The CDR3 totals 12 residues. Germline V CDR1 and CDR2: MNHEY, SVGAGI. Trimming left V 6 bases short and J 2 bases short, with 7 bases between. CDR3 in DNA: TGTGCCAGCAGGGACCGAAACTATGGCTACACCTTC. Its protein product is CASRDRNYGYTF.

The chain joins TRBV5-6 to TRBJ2-7; the match to TRBD1 covers 8 bases. Germline V gene data show CDR1 as SGHDT and CDR2 as YYEEEE. V gave up 2 bases and J gave up 3 bases; unmatched junction bases: 4. The length of the CDR3 is 14 residues. Written as DNA, the CDR3 is TGTGCCAGCAGCTTTCAGGGGGCGGGCTACGAGCAGTACTTC. This gives the protein CASSFQGAGYEQYF.

The chain couples TRBV27 to TRBJ2-7; 7 positions match TRBD2. Looked up from germline, CDR1 is MNHEY and CDR2 is SMNVEV (reference sequence). V was pared by 2 bases and J by 0 bases, with 1 base of the junction left unmatched. CDR3 length: 14 residues. CDR3 residues: CASSLAGDSYEQYF. The CDR3 region has the DNA TGTGCCAGCAGTTTAGCGGGAGACTCCTACGAGCAGTACTTC.

The gene calls are TRBV9 and TRBJ2-5, with 10 nucleotides matching TRBD2. CDR3 length: 15 amino acids. Trimming at V came to 2 bases and at J to 4 bases, leaving 5 bases not matched to a gene. Per germline, CDR1 SGDLS and CDR2 YYNGEE. CDR3 bases: TGTGCCAGCAGCGTTCCAGCGGGAGGGCCAGAGACCCAGTACTTC. It encodes CASSVPAGGPETQYF. Full variable domain (rest looked up from reference TRBV9 and TRBJ2-5): DSGVTQTPKHLITATGQRVTLRCSPRSGDLSVYWYQQSLDQGLQFLIQYYNGEERAKGNILERFSAQQFPDLHSELNLSSLELGDSALYFCASSVPAGGPETQYFGPGTRLLVL.

In its sample, this clone was seen once. This chain joins TRBV28 and TRBJ2-1; D is undetermined. Trimming took off 6 bases at V and 8 bases at J, with 20 bases between the two ends. Germline CDR1 is MDHEN and CDR2 is SYDVKM. The CDR3 runs 15 residues. CDR3 in amino acids: CASRGPGTKSHEQFF. The DNA of the CDR3 is TGTGCCAGCAGGGGTCCGGGCACAAAAAGCCATGAGCAGTTCTTC.

V is TRBV5-1 and J is TRBJ2-3, with a possible D match to TRBD2 (7 bases). Per the germline V gene, CDR1 is SGHRS and CDR2 is YFSETQ. The CDR3 runs 19 residues. The germline V and J ends were trimmed by 3 bases and 5 bases, with 28 bases remaining between them. CDR3 DNA: TGCGCCAGCAGCTGGAGCACCCTCGGGGGGCTCGCTTCAGGAGATACGCAGTATTTT. Amino acid sequence: CASSWSTLGGLASGDTQYF.

This chain uses TRBV25-1 with TRBJ2-3; D remains ambiguous. V lost 2 bases, J lost 3 bases, and 3 bases lay in between. Germline V gene data show CDR1 as MGHDK and CDR2 as SYGVNS. The CDR3 is made up of 12 amino acids. This CDR3 is CASSEETDTQYF. DNA of the CDR3: TGTGCCAGCAGTGAAGAAACAGATACGCAGTATTTT. Full variable domain (outside the CDR3, taken from reference TRBV25-1 and TRBJ2-3): EADIYQTPRYLVIGTGKKITLECSQTMGHDKMYWYQQDPGMELHLIHYSYGVNSTEKGDLSSESTVSRIRTEHFPLTLESARPSHTSQYLCASSEETDTQYFGPGTRLTVL.

CDR3 in amino acids: CASASAQAGEQETQYF. The DNA for the CDR3 is TGTGCCAGCGCCTCGGCCCAGGCGGGAGAACAAGAGACCCAGTACTTC. The chain employs TRBV27 and TRBJ2-5; TRBD2 aligns across 7 bases. Per the germline V gene, CDR1 is MNHEY and CDR2 is SMNVEV (reference sequence). This CDR3 spans 16 amino acids. V dropped 8 bases and J dropped 2; count of bases not matched to a gene: 14.

The rearrangement links TRBV5-1 to TRBJ1-1; the D gene is possibly TRBD1 (5 bases). Germline V gene sequence: CDR1 SGHRS, CDR2 YFSETQ. This CDR3 has 16 residues. Trimming left V 4 bases short and J 0 bases short, with 16 bases between. DNA for the CDR3: TGCGCCAGCAGCCTACAAGACAGAATAATGAACACTGAAGCTTTCTTT. Translation: CASSLQDRIMNTEAFF.

This chain joins TRBV5-6 and TRBJ2-7; no definite D call. Germline assignment: CDR1 SGHDT and CDR2 YYEEEE. V was trimmed by 0 bases and J by 2 bases, leaving 9 bases between them. The CDR3 has 14 amino acids. As DNA, the CDR3 is TGTGCCAGCAGCTTGGAAGGGCGTCCCTACGAGCAGTACTTC. Translation gives CASSLEGRPYEQYF.

V is TRBV6-5 and J is TRBJ2-5, with D perhaps given as TRBD1 or TRBD2 (5 bases each). Per germline, CDR1 MNHEY and CDR2 SVGAGI. CDR3 length: 10 residues. The V end lost 10 bases, the J end lost 12 bases, and 15 bases lay between the germline ends. CDR3 loop: CATKGEQEYF. Written as DNA, the CDR3 is TGTGCCACCAAAGGGGAGCAGGAGTACTTC.

The gene calls are TRBV19 and TRBJ2-1; 10 nucleotides line up with TRBD2. CDR1 and CDR2 (germline): LNHDA, SQIVND (reference sequence). V lost 8 bases, J lost 1 base, and 5 bases stayed unmatched. The CDR3 totals 15 residues. For the CDR3, the DNA is TGTGCCAGTTCAGCGGGAGGGTCTTCCTACAATGAGCAGTTCTTC. This encodes CASSAGGSSYNEQFF.